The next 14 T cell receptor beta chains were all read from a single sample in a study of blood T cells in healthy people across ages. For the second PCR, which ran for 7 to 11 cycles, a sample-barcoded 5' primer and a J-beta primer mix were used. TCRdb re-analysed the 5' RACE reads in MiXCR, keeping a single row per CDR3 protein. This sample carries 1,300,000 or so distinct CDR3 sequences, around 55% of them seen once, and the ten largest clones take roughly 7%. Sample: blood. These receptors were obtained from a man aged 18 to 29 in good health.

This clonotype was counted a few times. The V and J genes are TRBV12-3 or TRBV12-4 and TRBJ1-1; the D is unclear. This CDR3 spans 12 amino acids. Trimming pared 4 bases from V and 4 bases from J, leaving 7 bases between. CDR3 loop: CASSSRSTEAFF. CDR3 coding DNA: TGTGCCAGCAGTTCCAGGTCCACTGAAGCTTTCTTT.

The CDR3 coding sequence is TGTGCCAGCAGGAAAGGGGGCACCGTCTCTGGGGCCAACGTCCTGACTTTC. It codes for CASRKGGTVSGANVLTF. The V gene is TRBV5-6, the J gene TRBJ2-6; TRBD1 matches at 7 bases. This CDR3 region has 17 residues. Unmatched junction bases numbered 8, after V lost 5 bases and J lost 0 bases. Per germline, CDR1 SGHDT and CDR2 YYEEEE.

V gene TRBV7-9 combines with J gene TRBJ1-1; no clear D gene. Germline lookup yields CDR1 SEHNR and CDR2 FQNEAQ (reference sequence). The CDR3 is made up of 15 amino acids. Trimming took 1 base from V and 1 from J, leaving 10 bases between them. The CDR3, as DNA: TGTGCCAGCAGCTTAGGTTCACACCGGAACACTGAAGCTTTCTTT. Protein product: CASSLGSHRNTEAFF. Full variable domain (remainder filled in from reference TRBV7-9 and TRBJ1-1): DTGVSQNPRHKITKRGQNVTFRCDPISEHNRLYWYRQTLGQGPEFLTYFQNEAQLEKSRLLSDRFSAERPKGSFSTLEIQRTEQGDSAMYLCASSLGSHRNTEAFFGQGTRLTVV.

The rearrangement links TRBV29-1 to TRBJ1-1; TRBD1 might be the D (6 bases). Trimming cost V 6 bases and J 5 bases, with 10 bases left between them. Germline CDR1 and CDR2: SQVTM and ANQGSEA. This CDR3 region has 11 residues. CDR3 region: CSVEQGTEAFF. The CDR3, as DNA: TGCAGCGTGGAGCAGGGGACTGAAGCTTTCTTT.

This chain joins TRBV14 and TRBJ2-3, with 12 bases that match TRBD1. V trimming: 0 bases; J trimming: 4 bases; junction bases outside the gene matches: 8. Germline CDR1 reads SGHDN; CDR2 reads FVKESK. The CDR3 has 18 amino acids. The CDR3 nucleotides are TGTGCCAGCAGCCAAGATTGGGACAGGGGGCAGTGGGCAGATACGCAGTATTTT. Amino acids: CASSQDWDRGQWADTQYF.

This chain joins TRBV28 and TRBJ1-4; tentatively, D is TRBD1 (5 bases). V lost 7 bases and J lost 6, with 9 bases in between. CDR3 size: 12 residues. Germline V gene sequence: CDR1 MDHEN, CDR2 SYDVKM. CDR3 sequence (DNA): TGTGCCAGCATGCTAGGGGATGAAAAACTGTTTTTT. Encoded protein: CASMLGDEKLFF.

The CDR3 is CASSARSEQYF. The CDR3 coding sequence is TGTGCCAGCAGCGCGCGGTCCGAGCAGTACTTC. V gene TRBV6-2 or TRBV6-3 combines with J gene TRBJ2-7; D gene ambiguous. Germline V CDR1 and CDR2: MNHEY, SVGEGT. The length of the CDR3 is 11 residues. The ends were cut back, 6 bases at V and 6 bases at J, with 9 bases in the middle.

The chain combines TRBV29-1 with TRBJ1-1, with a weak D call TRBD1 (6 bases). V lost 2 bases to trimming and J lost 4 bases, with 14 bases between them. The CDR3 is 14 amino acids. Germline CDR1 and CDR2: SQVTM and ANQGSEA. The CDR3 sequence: CSVEFGQLLTEAFF. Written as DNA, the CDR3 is TGCAGCGTTGAATTCGGACAGCTTCTCACTGAAGCTTTCTTT.

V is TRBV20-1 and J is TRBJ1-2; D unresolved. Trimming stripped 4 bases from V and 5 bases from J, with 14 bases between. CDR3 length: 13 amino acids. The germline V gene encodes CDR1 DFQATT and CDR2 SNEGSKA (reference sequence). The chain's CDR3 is CSAIPADVYGYTF. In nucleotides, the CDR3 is TGCAGTGCTATTCCGGCGGACGTATATGGCTACACCTTC.

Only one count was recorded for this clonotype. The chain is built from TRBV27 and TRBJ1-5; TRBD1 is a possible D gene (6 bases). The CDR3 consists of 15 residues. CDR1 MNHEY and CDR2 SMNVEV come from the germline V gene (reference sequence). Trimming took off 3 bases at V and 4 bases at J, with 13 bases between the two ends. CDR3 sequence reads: CASSLIPTGNQPQHF. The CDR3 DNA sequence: TGTGCCAGCAGTTTGATCCCGACAGGAAATCAGCCCCAGCATTTT.

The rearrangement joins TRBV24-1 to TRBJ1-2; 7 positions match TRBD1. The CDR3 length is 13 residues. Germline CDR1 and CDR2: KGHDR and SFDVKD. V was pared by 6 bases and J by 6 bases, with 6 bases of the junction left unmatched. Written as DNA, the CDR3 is TGTGCCACCAGTAGGACCGGGACAGATGGCTACACCTTC. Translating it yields CATSRTGTDGYTF.

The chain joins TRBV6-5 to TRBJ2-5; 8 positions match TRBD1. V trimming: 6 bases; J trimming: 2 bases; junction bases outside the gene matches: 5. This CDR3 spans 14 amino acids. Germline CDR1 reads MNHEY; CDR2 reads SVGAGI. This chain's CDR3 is CASRAGTGQETQYF. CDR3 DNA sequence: TGTGCCAGCAGGGCCGGGACAGGTCAAGAGACCCAGTACTTC.

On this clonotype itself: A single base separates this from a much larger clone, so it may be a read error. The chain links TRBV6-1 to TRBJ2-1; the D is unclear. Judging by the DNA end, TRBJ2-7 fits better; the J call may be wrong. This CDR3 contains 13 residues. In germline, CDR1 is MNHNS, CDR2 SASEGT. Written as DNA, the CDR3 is TGTGCCAGCAGTGAGGAAGTTAACAATGAGCAGTACTTC. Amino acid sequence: CASSEEVNNEQYF.

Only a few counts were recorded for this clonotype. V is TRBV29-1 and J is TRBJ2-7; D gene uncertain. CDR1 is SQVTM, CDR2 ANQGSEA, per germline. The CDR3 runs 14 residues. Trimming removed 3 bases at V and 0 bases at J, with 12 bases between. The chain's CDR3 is CSVDTGRSSYEQYF. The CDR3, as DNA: TGCAGCGTTGATACCGGACGGAGCTCCTACGAGCAGTACTTC.